Here is one T cell receptor beta chain with its context. The germline V gene has CDR1 SGDLS and CDR2 YYNGEE. V lost 2 bases and J lost 2; bases outside the gene matches: 4. CDR3 length: 18 residues. These data belong to a study of cytomegalovirus exposure and HLA in healthy donors. Turning to the study itself: Earlier sequencing of 150 million to 200 million T cells yielded 90 million to 140 million unique TCR beta sequences. A preliminary data release comprised around 85 million unique TCRs obtained from HLA-typed donors.

60 Vbeta and 13 Jbeta primers were used in PCR. TCRdb's table, derived via immunoSEQ multiplex PCR, lists solely in-frame clones and lacks some. The table includes 100,000 to 150,000 clones, roughly three quarters detected once. The chain couples TRBV9 to TRBJ2-2; 15 bases are a match to TRBD2. This sequence was found in a woman aged 40-49 years in good health and CMV-seronegative. What was sequenced was PBMCs. The chain's CDR3 is CASSVGLAGGVNTGELFF. CDR3 nucleotide sequence: TGTGCCAGCAGCGTGGGACTAGCGGGGGGTGTTAACACCGGGGAGCTGTTTTTT.